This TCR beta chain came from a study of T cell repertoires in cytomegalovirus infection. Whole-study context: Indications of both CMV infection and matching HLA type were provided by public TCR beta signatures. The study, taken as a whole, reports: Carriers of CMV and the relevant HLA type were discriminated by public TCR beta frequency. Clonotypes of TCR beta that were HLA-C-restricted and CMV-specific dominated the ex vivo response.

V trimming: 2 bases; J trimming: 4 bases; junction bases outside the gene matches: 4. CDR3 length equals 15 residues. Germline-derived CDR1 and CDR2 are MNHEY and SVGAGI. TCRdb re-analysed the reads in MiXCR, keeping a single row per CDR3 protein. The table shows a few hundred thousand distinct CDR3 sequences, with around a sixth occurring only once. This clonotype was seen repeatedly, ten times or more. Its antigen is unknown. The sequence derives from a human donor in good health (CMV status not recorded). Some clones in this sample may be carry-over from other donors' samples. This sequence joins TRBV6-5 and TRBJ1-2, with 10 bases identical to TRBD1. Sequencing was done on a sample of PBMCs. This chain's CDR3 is CASSYRGQGLYGYTF. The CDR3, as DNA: TGTGCCAGCAGTTACCGGGGACAGGGGCTCTATGGCTACACCTTC.